This TCR beta chain appears in the sequencing data of a study of T-cell memory formation after mild COVID-19. Study-wide context: Largely, TCR clusters stayed within a single donor. The study, taken as a whole, reports: Clones contracting over day 15 to 85 were CD4/CD8 balanced, with later expanders leaning CD4+.

As regards this clonotype: The antigen remains unidentified.

With constant-segment primers, 5'RACE yielded cDNA libraries of TCR alpha and TCR beta that carried sample barcodes and UMIs. TCRdb reprocessed the 5' RACE reads with MiXCR, giving one entry per CDR3 protein. The table includes nearly 110,000 distinct CDR3 sequences, more than 15% detected once. The CDR3 is 15 residues long. V lost 0 bases, J lost 1 base, and 12 bases lay in between. CDR1 is DFQATT and CDR2 is SNEGSKA in the germline V gene (reference sequence). Sequenced input: PBMCs or a T cell subset sorted from them (not recorded which). The chain carries TRBV20-1 and TRBJ1-1; a weak D match, TRBD1 (5 bases). This receptor was identified in an adult woman who had mild COVID-19 (a few samples of this study predate the infection). Cell type and time point are not known. For the CDR3, the DNA is TGCAGTGCTAGAGATTATCGGGGGTCGAACACTGAAGCTTTCTTT. Protein product: CSARDYRGSNTEAFF.